The present T cell receptor beta chain was sequenced within a study of regulatory T cells in long-lasting Graves disease. The study, taken as a whole, reports: The persistent group shared roughly 2,700 public clonotypes, more than the approximately 890 shared by new patients. TRBV28, TRBJ1-2 and TRBJ2-5 were segments that persistent disease favored.

Relying on iRepertoire HTBI primers and Arm-PCR of CDR3 regions, the team built TCR beta libraries. From the multiplex PCR reads, TCRdb called clonotypes with MiXCR, one entry per CDR3 protein. The data show under 800,000 distinct CDR3 sequences, roughly 15% seen once. On this clonotype: Its antigen remains unidentified. A far larger clone lies a single base away; this is likely a read error.

The germline V gene encodes CDR1 MNHEY and CDR2 SMNVEV (reference sequence). CDR3 length: 16 residues. Described time point: newly diagnosed GD, antithyroid drugs for less than 3 months. PBMC RNA served as the TCR library source. This sample also belongs to another study, concerning T cells in Graves' hyperthyroidism and ophthalmopathy.

Sequences were derived from peripheral blood mononuclear cells (PBMCs), sampled at new diagnosis, from a patient treated with antithyroid drugs. The sequence was obtained from a woman aged 25 to 39 with Graves disease. The gene calls are TRBV27 and TRBJ1-1; a possible D gene is TRBD1 (6 bases). The CDR3 loop is CTSRSLYRDTNTEAFF. CDR3 nucleotides: TGTACCAGCAGATCACTTTACAGGGACACGAACACTGAAGCTTTCTTT.